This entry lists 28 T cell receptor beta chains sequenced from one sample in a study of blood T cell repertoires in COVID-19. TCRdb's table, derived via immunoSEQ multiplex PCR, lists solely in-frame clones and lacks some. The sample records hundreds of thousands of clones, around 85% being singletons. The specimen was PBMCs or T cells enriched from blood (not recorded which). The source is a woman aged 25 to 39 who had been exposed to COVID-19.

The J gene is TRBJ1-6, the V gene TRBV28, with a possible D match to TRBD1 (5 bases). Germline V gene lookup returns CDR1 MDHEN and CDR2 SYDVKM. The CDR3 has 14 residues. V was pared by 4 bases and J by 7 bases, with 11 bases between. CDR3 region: CASSSGGENSPLHF. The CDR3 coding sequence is TGTGCCAGCAGTTCGGGGGGGGAGAATTCACCCCTCCACTTT.

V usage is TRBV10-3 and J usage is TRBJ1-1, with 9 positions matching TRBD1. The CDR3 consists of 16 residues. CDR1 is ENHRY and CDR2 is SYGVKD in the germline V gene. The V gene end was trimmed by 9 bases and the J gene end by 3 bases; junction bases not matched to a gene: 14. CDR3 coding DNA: TGTGCCATTGGGACAGGGAAGGGGAATTTGGACACTGAAGCTTTCTTT. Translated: CAIGTGKGNLDTEAFF.

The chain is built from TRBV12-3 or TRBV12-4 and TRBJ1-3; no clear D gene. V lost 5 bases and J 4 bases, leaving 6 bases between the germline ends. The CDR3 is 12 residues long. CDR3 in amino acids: CASSLYGNTIYF. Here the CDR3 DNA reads TGTGCCAGCAGTCTCTACGGAAACACCATATATTTT.

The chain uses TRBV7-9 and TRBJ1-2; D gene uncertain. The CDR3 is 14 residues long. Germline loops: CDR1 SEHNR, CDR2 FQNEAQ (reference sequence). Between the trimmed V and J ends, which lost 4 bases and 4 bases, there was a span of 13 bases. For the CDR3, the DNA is TGTGCCAGCAGCTCATCGGACGGACTCTATGGCTACACCTTC. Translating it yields CASSSSDGLYGYTF.

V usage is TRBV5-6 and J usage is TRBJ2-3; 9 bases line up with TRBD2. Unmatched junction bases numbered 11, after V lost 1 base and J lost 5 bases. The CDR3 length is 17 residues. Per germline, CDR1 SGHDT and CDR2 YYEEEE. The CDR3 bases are TGTGCCAGCAGCTTGTGGGGCGGGGGGGCCCGACAAGATACGCAGTATTTT. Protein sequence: CASSLWGGGARQDTQYF.

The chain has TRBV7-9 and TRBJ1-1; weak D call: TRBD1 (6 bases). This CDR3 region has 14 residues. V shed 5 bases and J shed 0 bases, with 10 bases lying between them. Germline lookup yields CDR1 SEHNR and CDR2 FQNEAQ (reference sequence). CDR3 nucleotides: TGTGCCAGCAGCCGGGGGGCTGTGAACACTGAAGCTTTCTTT. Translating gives CASSRGAVNTEAFF.

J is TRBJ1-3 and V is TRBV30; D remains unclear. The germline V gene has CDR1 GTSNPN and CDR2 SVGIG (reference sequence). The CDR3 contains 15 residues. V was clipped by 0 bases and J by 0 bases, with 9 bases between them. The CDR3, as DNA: TGTGCCTGGAGTGTTCGAGGGAACTCTGGAAACACCATATATTTT. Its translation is CAWSVRGNSGNTIYF.

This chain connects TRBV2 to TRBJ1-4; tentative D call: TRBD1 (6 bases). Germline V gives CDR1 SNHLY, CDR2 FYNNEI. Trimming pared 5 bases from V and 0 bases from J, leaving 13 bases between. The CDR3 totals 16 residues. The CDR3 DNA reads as TGTGCCAGCAGTAGGGGGATGTCCGCAACTAATGAAAAACTGTTTTTT. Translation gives CASSRGMSATNEKLFF.

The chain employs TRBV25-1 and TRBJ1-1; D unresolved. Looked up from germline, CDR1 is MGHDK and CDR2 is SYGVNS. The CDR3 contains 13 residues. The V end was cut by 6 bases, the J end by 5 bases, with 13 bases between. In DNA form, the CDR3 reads TGTGCCAGCAGAGGAAGGAGGGCGACTGAAGCTTTCTTT. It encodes CASRGRRATEAFF. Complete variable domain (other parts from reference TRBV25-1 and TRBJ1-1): EADIYQTPRYLVIGTGKKITLECSQTMGHDKMYWYQQDPGMELHLIHYSYGVNSTEKGDLSSESTVSRIRTEHFPLTLESARPSHTSQYLCASRGRRATEAFFGQGTRLTVV.

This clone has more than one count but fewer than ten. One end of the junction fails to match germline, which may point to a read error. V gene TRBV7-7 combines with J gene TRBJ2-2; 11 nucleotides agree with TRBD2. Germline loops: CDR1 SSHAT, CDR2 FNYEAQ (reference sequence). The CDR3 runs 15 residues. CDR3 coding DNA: TGTGCTAGCAGCGGTGGACTAGCGGGCACCGGGGAGCTGTTTTTT. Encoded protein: CASSGGLAGTGELFF. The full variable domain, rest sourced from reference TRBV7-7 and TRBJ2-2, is GAGVSQSPRYKVTKRGQDVTLRCDPISSHATLYWYQQALGQGPEFLTYFNYEAQPDKSGLPSDRFSAERPEGSISTLTIQRTEQRDSAMYRCASSGGLAGTGELFFGEGSRLTVL.

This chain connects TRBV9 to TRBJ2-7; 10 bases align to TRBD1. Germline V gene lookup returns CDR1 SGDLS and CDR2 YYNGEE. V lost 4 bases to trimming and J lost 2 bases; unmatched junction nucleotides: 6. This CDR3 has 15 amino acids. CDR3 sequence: CASSREGQGTYEQYF. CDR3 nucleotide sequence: TGTGCCAGCAGCCGGGAGGGACAGGGGACCTACGAGCAGTACTTC.

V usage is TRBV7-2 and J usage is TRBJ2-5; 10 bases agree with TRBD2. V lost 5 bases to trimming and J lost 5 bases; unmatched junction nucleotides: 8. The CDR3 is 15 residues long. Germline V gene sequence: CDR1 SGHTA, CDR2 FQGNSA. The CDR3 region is CASSPQGAGGETQYF. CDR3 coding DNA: TGTGCCAGCAGCCCCCAGGGAGCGGGGGGGGAGACCCAGTACTTC.

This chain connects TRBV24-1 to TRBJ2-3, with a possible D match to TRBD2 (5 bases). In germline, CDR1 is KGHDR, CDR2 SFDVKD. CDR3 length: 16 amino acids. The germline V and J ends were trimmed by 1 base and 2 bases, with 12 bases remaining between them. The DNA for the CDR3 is TGTGCCACCAGTGATTTAAGGTCCGACTACACAGATACGCAGTATTTT. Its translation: CATSDLRSDYTDTQYF.

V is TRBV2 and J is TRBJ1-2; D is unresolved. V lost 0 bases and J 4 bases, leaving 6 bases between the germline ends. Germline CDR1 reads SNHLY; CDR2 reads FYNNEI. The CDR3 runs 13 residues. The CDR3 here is CASSEAAGYGYTF. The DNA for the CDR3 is TGTGCCAGCAGTGAAGCGGCAGGCTATGGCTACACCTTC.

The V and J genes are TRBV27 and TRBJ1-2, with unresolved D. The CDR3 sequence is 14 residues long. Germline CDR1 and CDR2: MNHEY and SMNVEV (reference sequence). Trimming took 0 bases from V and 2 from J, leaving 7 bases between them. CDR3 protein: CASSLSKRNYGYTF. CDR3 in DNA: TGTGCCAGCAGTTTATCAAAGAGAAACTATGGCTACACCTTC.

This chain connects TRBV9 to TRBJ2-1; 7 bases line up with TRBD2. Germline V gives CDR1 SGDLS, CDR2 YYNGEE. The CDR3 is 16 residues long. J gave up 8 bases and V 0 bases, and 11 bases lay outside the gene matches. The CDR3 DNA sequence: TGTGCCAGCAGCGTAGCTGCGTGGGGGGGTACCCATGAGCAGTTCTTC. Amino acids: CASSVAAWGGTHEQFF.

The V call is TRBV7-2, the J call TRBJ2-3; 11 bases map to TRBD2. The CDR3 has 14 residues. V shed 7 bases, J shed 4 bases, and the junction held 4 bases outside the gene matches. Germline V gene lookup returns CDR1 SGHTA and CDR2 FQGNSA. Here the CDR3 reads CASKVAGGPDTQYF. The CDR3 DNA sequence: TGTGCCAGCAAGGTAGCGGGAGGGCCAGATACGCAGTATTTT.

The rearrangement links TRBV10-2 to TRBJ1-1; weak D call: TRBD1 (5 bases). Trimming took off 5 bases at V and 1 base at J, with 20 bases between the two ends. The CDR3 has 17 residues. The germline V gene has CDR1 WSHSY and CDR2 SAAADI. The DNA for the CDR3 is TGCGCCAGCAGTTTTTTTCTTCAGGGTAATACGAACACTGAAGCTTTCTTT. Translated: CASSFFLQGNTNTEAFF.

CDR3 sequence: CSVGDTSYEQYF. The CDR3 bases are TGCAGCGTCGGCGACACCTCCTACGAGCAGTACTTC. This sequence joins TRBV29-1 and TRBJ2-7, with D unclear. V lost 6 bases, J lost 0 bases, and 9 bases lay in between. Germline-derived CDR1 and CDR2 are SQVTM and ANQGSEA. CDR3 length: 12 residues.

CDR3 nucleotides: TGTGCCACCAGCAGGGGGGGACAGGGCTACGAGCAGTACTTC. This gives the protein CATSRGGQGYEQYF. The genes are TRBV15 and TRBJ2-7, with 9 nucleotides matching TRBD1. V dropped 3 bases and J dropped 3; count of bases not matched to a gene: 3. Germline-derived CDR1 and CDR2 are LNHNV and YYDKDF (reference sequence). CDR3 length equals 14 residues.

The CDR3 loop reads CASSTRTGNNQPQHF. In nucleotides, the CDR3 is TGTGCCAGTAGTACTCGGACAGGAAATAATCAGCCCCAGCATTTT. The chain couples TRBV19 to TRBJ1-5; 7 nucleotides line up with TRBD1. V was pared by 4 bases and J by 4 bases, with 7 bases of the junction left unmatched. The CDR3 contains 15 residues. CDR1 LNHDA and CDR2 SQIVND come from the germline V gene (reference sequence).

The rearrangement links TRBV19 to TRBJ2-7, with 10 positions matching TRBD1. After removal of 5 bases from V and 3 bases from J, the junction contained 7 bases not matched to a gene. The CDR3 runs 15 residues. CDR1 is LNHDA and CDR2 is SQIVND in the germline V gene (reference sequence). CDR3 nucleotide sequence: TGTGCCAGTAGTTCCGGGACAGGGGTTATCTACGAGCAGTACTTC. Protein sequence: CASSSGTGVIYEQYF.

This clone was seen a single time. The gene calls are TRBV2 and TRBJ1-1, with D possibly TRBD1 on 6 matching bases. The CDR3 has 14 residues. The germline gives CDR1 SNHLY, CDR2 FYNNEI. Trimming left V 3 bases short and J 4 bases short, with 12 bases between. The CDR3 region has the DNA TGTGCCAGCAGTGAGTGGGGAGGGGGCACTGAAGCTTTCTTT. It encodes CASSEWGGGTEAFF.

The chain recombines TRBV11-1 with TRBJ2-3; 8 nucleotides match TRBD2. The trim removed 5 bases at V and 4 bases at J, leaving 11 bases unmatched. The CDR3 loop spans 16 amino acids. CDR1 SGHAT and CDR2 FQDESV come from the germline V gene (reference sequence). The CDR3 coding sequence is TGTGCCAGCAGCCTACGTCCCGGGGGGGAGGCAGATACGCAGTATTTT. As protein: CASSLRPGGEADTQYF.

The CDR3 reads CASSQESDTTGLGKLFF. The DNA of the CDR3 is TGTGCCAGCAGCCAAGAAAGCGATACTACAGGGTTAGGAAAACTGTTTTTT. The chain couples TRBV4-2 to TRBJ1-4; maybe TRBD1 (6 bases). This CDR3 has 17 amino acids. Trimming left V 0 bases short and J 10 bases short, with 21 bases between. Germline values: CDR1 LGHNA, CDR2 YNFKEQ.

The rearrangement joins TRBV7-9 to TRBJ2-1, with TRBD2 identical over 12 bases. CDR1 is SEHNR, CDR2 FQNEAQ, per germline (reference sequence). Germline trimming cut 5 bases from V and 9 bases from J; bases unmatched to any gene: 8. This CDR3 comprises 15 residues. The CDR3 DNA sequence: TGTGCCAGCAGCGAGAGACTAGCGGGAGACGGTGAGCAGTTCTTC. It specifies CASSERLAGDGEQFF.

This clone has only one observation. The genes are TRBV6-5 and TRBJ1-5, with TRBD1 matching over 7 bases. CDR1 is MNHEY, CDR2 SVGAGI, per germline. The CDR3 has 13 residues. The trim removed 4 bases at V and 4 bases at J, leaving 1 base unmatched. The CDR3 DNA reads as TGTGCCAGCAGTTCGGACAGGAATCAGCCCCAGCATTTT. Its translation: CASSSDRNQPQHF.

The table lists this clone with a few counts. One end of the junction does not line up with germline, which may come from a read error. The DNA of the CDR3 is TGTGCTAGCAGCTTAGGGGGGGGAAATAGCAATCAGCCCCAGCATTTT. Translating gives CASSLGGGNSNQPQHF. The rearrangement uses TRBV7-7 and TRBJ1-5; maybe TRBD1 (6 bases). This CDR3 has 16 amino acids. Per the germline V gene, CDR1 is SSHAT and CDR2 is FNYEAQ (reference sequence). Using reference TRBV7-7 and TRBJ1-5 for the parts outside the CDR3, the full variable domain is GAGVSQSPRYKVTKRGQDVTLRCDPISSHATLYWYQQALGQGPEFLTYFNYEAQPDKSGLPSDRFSAERPEGSISTLTIQRTEQRDSAMYRCASSLGGGNSNQPQHFGDGTRLSIL.